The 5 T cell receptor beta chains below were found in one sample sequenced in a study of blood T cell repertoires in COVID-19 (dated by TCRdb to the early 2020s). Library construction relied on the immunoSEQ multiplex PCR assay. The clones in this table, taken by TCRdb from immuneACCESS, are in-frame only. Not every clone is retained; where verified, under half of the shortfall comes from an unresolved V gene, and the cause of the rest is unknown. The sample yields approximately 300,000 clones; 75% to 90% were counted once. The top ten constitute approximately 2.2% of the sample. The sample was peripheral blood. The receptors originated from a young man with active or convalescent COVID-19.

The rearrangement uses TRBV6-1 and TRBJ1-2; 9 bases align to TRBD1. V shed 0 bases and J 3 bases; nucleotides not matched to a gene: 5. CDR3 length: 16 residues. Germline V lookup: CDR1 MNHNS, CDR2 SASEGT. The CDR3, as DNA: TGTGCCAGCAGTGAAGCGGAGACAGGGGGAGACTATGGCTACACCTTC. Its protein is CASSEAETGGDYGYTF.

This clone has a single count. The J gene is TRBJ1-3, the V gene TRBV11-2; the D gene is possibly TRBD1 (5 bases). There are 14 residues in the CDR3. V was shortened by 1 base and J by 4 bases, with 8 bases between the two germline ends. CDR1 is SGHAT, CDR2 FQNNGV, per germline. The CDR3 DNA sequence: TGTGCCAGCAGCTTAGGGGGCGGAGGAAACACCATATATTTT. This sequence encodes CASSLGGGGNTIYF.

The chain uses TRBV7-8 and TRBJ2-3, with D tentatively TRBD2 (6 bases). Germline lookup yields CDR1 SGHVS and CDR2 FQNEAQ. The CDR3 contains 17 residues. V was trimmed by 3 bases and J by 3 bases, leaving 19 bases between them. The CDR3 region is CASSFSWVPGETDTQYF. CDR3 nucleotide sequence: TGTGCCAGCAGCTTTAGTTGGGTGCCGGGAGAGACAGATACGCAGTATTTT.

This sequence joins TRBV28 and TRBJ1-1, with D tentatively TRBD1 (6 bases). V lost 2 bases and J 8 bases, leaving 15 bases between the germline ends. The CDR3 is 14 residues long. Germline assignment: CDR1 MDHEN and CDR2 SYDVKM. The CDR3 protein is CASSLQGRSQEAFF. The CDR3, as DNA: TGTGCCAGCAGTTTACAGGGGCGCAGCCAGGAAGCTTTCTTT. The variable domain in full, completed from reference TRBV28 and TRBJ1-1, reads DVKVTQSSRYLVKRTGEKVFLECVQDMDHENMFWYRQDPGLGLRLIYFSYDVKMKEKGDIPEGYSVSREKKERFSLILESASTNQTSMYLCASSLQGRSQEAFFGQGTRLTVV.

DNA for the CDR3: TGTGCCAGCAGCCTAATTAGCGGGAGGGCCACCCACTCCCAAAACATTCAGTACTTC. This gives the protein CASSLISGRATHSQNIQYF. The chain couples TRBV11-3 to TRBJ2-4; the match to TRBD2 covers 11 bases. Germline V gives CDR1 SGHNT, CDR2 YENEEA. The CDR3 sequence is 19 residues long. The junction had 17 bases not matched to a gene; V was cut back by 5 bases and J by 5 bases.